This TCR beta chain was recorded in a study of shared clonotypes between healthy human individuals (dated by TCRdb to 2019 to 2021). Notes on the research overall: A few men and two women, aged 18 to 49 years, made up the cohort. Per donor, three plates each were used for CD4 naive and CD4 memory, two for CD8 naive, and one for CD8 memory. To estimate repertoire size and how much clonotypes are shared between individuals, the study performed deep sequencing of blood TCR repertoires from about five healthy adults. Libraries were prepared and TCR repertoires were sequenced by different laboratories using diverse techniques, in order to increase sequencing depth and limit assay-specific biases. Per donor, leukapheresis produced somewhere between about 0.85 and 10 billion PBMCs.

This clone was found a few times. No antigen is known for it. Nothing much larger sits one base from this clone, and base qualities are not available. CDR1 and CDR2 are drawn from the germline V gene: MGHRA, YSYEKL. The junction shows trimming of 4 bases on V and 3 bases on J, plus 9 bases between the germline ends. The CDR3 starts with the cysteine, ends with the phenylalanine, and has 13 residues. Of the read, only the CDR3 DNA is kept; its 39 bases are in frame from base 1. On the study overall, not on this receptor specifically: Naive subsets generally had larger estimated clonotype richness than memory subsets. Approximately 5% of naive CD4, 3.5% of naive CD8, about 2.5% of memory CD4, and roughly 0.4% of memory CD8 clonotypes were shared across four donors. Higher generation probabilities were observed for clonotypes shared by all four sorted-subset donors than for non-shared clonotypes. Sampling was restricted to blood, and TCR repertoires in tissues likely differ from the TCR repertoires found in blood. Pairwise subsampling led to the expectation that sequencing depth would affect the degree of clonotype sharing among donors. Rarefaction of sorted-subset datasets indicated incomplete sequencing despite the large sequencing depth. Because the study included only a small number of donors, the genetic and exposure-history diversity represented was limited.

Using the deep immunoSEQ assay, multiplex PCR amplified TCR CDR3 regions from genomic DNA. Extracted genomic DNA from each cell subset was spread evenly across all wells of several immunoSEQ 96-well plates, with each plate serving as a replicate. For sorted subsets, 200 ng of genomic DNA, equivalent to 30,000 or so T cell genomes, went into each replicate PCR. The purified libraries were quantified using a Qubit 3.0 fluorometer, sized with a Bioanalyzer 2100, and then quantified again using the KAPA Library Quantification kit. A separate single-read 150-cycle Illumina NextSeq 550 flow cell was used to sequence each immunoSEQ 96-well plate. Turning to the authors' computational methods: Because the immunoSEQ output held only junctional sequences and lacked quality scores, the filtering could not match the filtering applied to full-length reads. To assign V/J genes and CDR3, sequences were annotated against IMGT germline references using PyIR, a Python wrapper for IgBLAST v1.9. Reads were filtered out if the reads had weak V/J assignments (E-value above 1e-6), no CDR3, stop codons, out-of-frame junctions, or ambiguous translated residues. V3J clonotypes were defined as sequences sharing the same inferred V gene, J gene, and CDR3 amino acid sequence. To compute the percentage overlap between repertoires, the number of shared unique clonotypes was divided by the size of the smaller repertoire. Three approaches were used to assess repertoire richness: RTK rarefaction, the Chao1 estimator, and Recon v2.1 estimates of unobserved clonotypes. Generation probabilities were computed with OLGA for all TCRbeta clonotypes obtained by the gDNA method from several donors. Imported from immuneACCESS, the table was reduced by TCRdb to in-frame sequences with V and J called. These copies leave out some clones; in studies compared against another copy, an unresolved V gene accounts for under half, and the cause of the remainder is not known. Clone size and the V and J calls come from that table; the DNA yielded D and trimming. This sample comprises millions of clones, approximately 94% of them detected only once. The top ten hold 0.11% to 0.15% of the sample.

The donors were healthy, HIV-negative adults with no recently reported acute infections or vaccinations. Only Caucasian adults living in Nashville, Tennessee, USA were represented among the donors. CD4+ T cells were enriched through magnetic negative selection, after which naive cells were positively selected on CD45RA and the remaining negative fraction served as the memory subset. Blood was collected by leukapheresis, and PBMCs were isolated by Ficoll-Histopaque density gradient centrifugation and then cryopreserved in liquid nitrogen vapor phase. Analytical flow cytometry was used to check the purity and quantity of every magnetically sorted T cell population. Each sorted fraction had its genomic DNA isolated and then quantified by UV absorbance on a Nanodrop 2000c.

The receptor was derived from a man aged 18 to 29 in good health. Sequencing used naive CD4+ T cells sorted from blood. The cell subset or site label for this specimen denotes: CD45RA+ positively selected. The chain is encoded by TRBV4-1 joined to TRBJ1-2; the D gene identity is not certain. The CDR3 protein: CASSLGRDYGYTF. The nucleotide sequence reads TGCGCCAGCAGCCTCGGTCGGGACTATGGCTACACCTTC.